This T cell receptor (beta chain) came from a study of blood T cell repertoires in COVID-19. Study-wide context: Samples of COVID-19 (acute and convalescent) were obtained from the United States, Italy and Spain. T cells, B-cell-depleted T cells, or PBMCs supplied cDNA or gDNA.

The CDR3 runs 17 residues. Trimming left V 4 bases short and J 0 bases short, with 16 bases between. Germline V gives CDR1 MNHEY, CDR2 SVGEGT. Original analysis: Scientists estimated how many nucleated cells there were by amplifying reference gene primers. TCRdb's copy holds only in-frame clones and misses some; the assay was immunoSEQ multiplex PCR. V and J calls plus clone size are reproduced from that table; the DNA served to infer D and trimming. The table lists some 80,000 clones, 85% of them singletons. The chain has TRBV6-2 or TRBV6-3 and TRBJ2-1; weak D call: TRBD1 (6 bases). This TCR derives from a man aged 80 or over with active or convalescent COVID-19. The specimen was peripheral blood. Here the CDR3 reads CASSWRPQGFSYNEQFF. CDR3 in DNA: TGTGCCAGCAGTTGGCGCCCTCAGGGGTTCTCCTACAATGAGCAGTTCTTC.